This TCR beta chain emerged from a study of neoadjuvant anti-PD-1 for oral cavity cancer. V was cut by 1 base and J by 7 bases, with 11 bases left in between. In germline, CDR1 is LNHDA, CDR2 SQIVND (reference sequence). The CDR3 is 14 amino acids. Assay used: immunoSEQ multiplex PCR; TCRdb lists only in-frame clones, some missing. This sample has about 9,300 clones, with 60% to 75% found just once. The TCR was taken from a person between 35 and 79 years old with oral cavity squamous cell carcinoma. V usage is TRBV19 and J usage is TRBJ2-1; possible D gene TRBD2, 5 bases. The specimen comprised tumor tissue, sampled before nivolumab (anti-PD-1) treatment. This CDR3 is CASSIGGISNEQFF. DNA of the CDR3: TGTGCCAGTAGTATAGGAGGGATAAGTAATGAGCAGTTCTTC.